The 16 T cell receptor beta chains below were found in one sample sequenced in a study of T-cell reconstitution after alpha-beta-depleted transplantation in children (dated by TCRdb to 2016 to 2018). The library relied on PCR. Sequencing used an Illumina HiSeq 2500. To normalize quantification of the TCRbeta repertoire, the TCR libraries were built with molecular barcoding that relied on unique molecular identifiers. The public reads were run again by TCRdb, first through fastp at Q25 and then through MiXCR, and only productive beta chains were kept. Merged by CDR3 protein, the rows form single entries marked with the most common genes and DNA. The sample profile shows around 380,000 distinct CDR3 sequences; 11% of them were found once. Roughly 6% of the sample lies in the top ten. Sequenced here: PBMCs from the stem cell graft donor, sampled from the stem cell graft. Receptors were obtained from a human donor who donated a stem cell graft to a child with acute myeloid leukemia.

This clonotype was recorded at least ten times. The V call is TRBV5-5, the J call TRBJ2-3; no clear D gene. Germline lookup yields CDR1 SGHKS and CDR2 YYEKEE (reference sequence). V was clipped by 7 bases and J by 4 bases, with 13 bases between them. The CDR3 sequence is 13 residues long. In nucleotides, the CDR3 is TGTGCCAGCTTGACCGTTGAGGCAGATACGCAGTATTTT. The encoded protein is CASLTVEADTQYF.

In its sample, this clonotype was seen a few times. The chain uses TRBV20-1 and TRBJ2-3; D may be TRBD2 (5 bases). This CDR3 region has 15 residues. Trimming left V 0 bases short and J 5 bases short, with 15 bases between. Germline CDR1 DFQATT, CDR2 SNEGSKA (reference sequence). The CDR3 nucleotides read TGCAGTGCTAGAGAACCTCGCGGGCAAGTAGATACGCAGTATTTT. Protein: CSAREPRGQVDTQYF.

This chain uses TRBV4-2 with TRBJ2-1, with 10 bases lining up with TRBD2. This CDR3 comprises 17 residues. Germline CDR1 LGHNA, CDR2 YNFKEQ. Trimming removed 1 base from V and 8 bases from J; junction bases left unmatched: 11. CDR3 sequence (DNA): TGTGCCAGCAGCCAAGCCAACTCGGCTAGCGGGAGCTATGAGCAGTTCTTC. Translating it yields CASSQANSASGSYEQFF.

The V and J genes are TRBV7-2 and TRBJ1-3, with D maybe TRBD1 (5 bases). The CDR3 is made up of 15 amino acids. V was shortened by 3 bases and J by 3 bases, with 12 bases between the two germline ends. CDR1 SGHTA and CDR2 FQGNSA come from the germline V gene. CDR3 sequence (DNA): TGTGCCAGCAGCTTTTTCGGGACCCTTGGAAACACCATATATTTT. It specifies CASSFFGTLGNTIYF.

The sample holds many counts of this clonotype. V is TRBV29-1 and J is TRBJ2-1, with a tentative D call TRBD2 (5 bases). The CDR3 is made up of 14 amino acids. Germline CDR1 reads SQVTM; CDR2 reads ANQGSEA. V lost 3 bases to trimming and J lost 7 bases, with 16 bases between them. The CDR3 DNA reads as TGCAGCGTTGATGGACTTCCCGGACGTAATGAGCAGTTCTTC. It translates to CSVDGLPGRNEQFF.

This clonotype was detected a few times. V and J are TRBV7-2 and TRBJ2-7; 8 bases are shared with TRBD2. The CDR3 contains 16 residues. J was trimmed by 5 bases and V by 4 bases; bases with no gene match: 13. The germline V gene has CDR1 SGHTA and CDR2 FQGNSA. In DNA, the CDR3 is TGTGCCAGCAGCTCCGACGGCGGGGTAGCGGGACACGAGCAGTACTTC. This translates into CASSSDGGVAGHEQYF.

In its sample, this clonotype was seen many times. V is TRBV20-1 and J is TRBJ2-1; 7 nucleotides align to TRBD2. CDR3 length: 15 amino acids. CDR1 and CDR2 from the germline V gene are DFQATT and SNEGSKA (reference sequence). J gave up 10 bases and V 2 bases, and 14 bases lay outside the gene matches. CDR3 bases: TGCAGTGCTAGATCGGGCGGGAGAGACGTTGGAGAGCAGTTCTTC. Amino acids: CSARSGGRDVGEQFF.

The chain uses TRBV15 and TRBJ1-1; tentative D call: TRBD1 (5 bases). The length of the CDR3 is 15 residues. Germline loops: CDR1 LNHNV, CDR2 YYDKDF (reference sequence). V gave up 4 bases and J gave up 6 bases, with 18 bases separating them. The CDR3 DNA reads as TGTGCCACCAGCACACTCCCAAGCGGGGGTCCTGAAGCTTTCTTT. This encodes CATSTLPSGGPEAFF.

This chain connects TRBV7-2 to TRBJ2-7; D perhaps matches TRBD2 (5 bases). CDR1 is SGHTA and CDR2 is FQGNSA in the germline V gene. The V and J ends lost 1 base and 7 bases respectively, with 14 bases between them. This CDR3 region has 14 residues. CDR3 in amino acids: CASSLGLSGKEQYF. Written as DNA, the CDR3 is TGTGCCAGCAGCTTAGGCCTTTCGGGGAAAGAGCAGTACTTC.

This rearrangement joins TRBV11-2 to TRBJ1-2, with D unresolved. The CDR3 runs 16 residues. The germline V gene encodes CDR1 SGHAT and CDR2 FQNNGV. V was cut by 2 bases and J by 8 bases, with 21 bases left in between. The CDR3 reads CASSLNALGDRGGYTF. The CDR3 bases are TGTGCCAGCAGCTTAAACGCGCTGGGCGACCGCGGGGGCTACACCTTC.

This clonotype was found a few times. The chain links TRBV12-3 or TRBV12-4 to TRBJ2-3; 7 nucleotides line up with TRBD2. CDR3 length equals 15 residues. Trimming cost V 6 bases and J 1 base; bases outside gene matches: 7. DNA of the CDR3: TGTGCCAGCAGCAGCCATGGGGGGGGCACAGATACGCAGTATTTT. Encoded protein: CASSSHGGGTDTQYF.

This clonotype was seen a few times. This chain links TRBV7-3 with TRBJ1-6, with TRBD1 as a possible D gene (6 bases). V was shortened by 1 base and J by 9 bases, with 19 bases between the two germline ends. Germline V gives CDR1 SGHTA, CDR2 FQGTGA. The CDR3 runs 17 residues. DNA for the CDR3: TGTGCCAGCAGCTTAAATGTAGGGGACAAGGGAACTTCACCCCTCCACTTT. It encodes CASSLNVGDKGTSPLHF.

This clonotype was recorded many times. This chain uses TRBV5-1 with TRBJ2-2; tentatively, D is TRBD1 (5 bases). This CDR3 is 15 amino acids long. Trimming shortened V by 5 bases and J by 2 bases, and 13 bases separated the two germline ends. Germline loops: CDR1 SGHRS, CDR2 YFSETQ. The CDR3 DNA follows: TGCGCCAGCAGGATCTTCCAGGGTAACACCGGGGAGCTGTTTTTT. Amino acids: CASRIFQGNTGELFF. Full variable domain (remainder filled in from reference TRBV5-1 and TRBJ2-2): KAGVTQTPRYLIKTRGQQVTLSCSPISGHRSVSWYQQTPGQGLQFLFEYFSETQRNKGNFPGRFSGRQFSNSRSEMNVSTLELGDSALYLCASRIFQGNTGELFFGEGSRLTVL.

This clonotype appeared a few times. The V and J genes are TRBV7-9 and TRBJ1-1; D uncertain. The ends were cut back, 6 bases at V and 1 base at J, with 15 bases in the middle. This CDR3 region has 15 residues. CDR1 is SEHNR, CDR2 FQNEAQ, per germline (reference sequence). CDR3 sequence reads: CASSFKTEANTEAFF. CDR3 nucleotide sequence: TGTGCCAGCAGTTTTAAAACAGAGGCGAACACTGAAGCTTTCTTT.

This clonotype was seen more than once but under ten times. J is TRBJ2-7 and V is TRBV5-1, with 10 bases lining up with TRBD2. The CDR3 length is 17 residues. After removal of 3 bases from V and 1 base from J, the junction contained 10 bases not matched to a gene. Germline loops: CDR1 SGHRS, CDR2 YFSETQ. As DNA, the CDR3 is TGCGCCAGCAGCTCTTCCCCTAGCGGGAGTCGGTCCTACGAGCAGTACTTC. It translates to CASSSSPSGSRSYEQYF.

This clonotype was observed many times. The J gene is TRBJ1-4, the V gene TRBV6-1; D remains ambiguous. The V gene lost 8 bases and the J gene lost 11 bases, with 18 bases spanning the gap. This CDR3 contains 13 residues. Germline-derived CDR1 and CDR2 are MNHNS and SASEGT. The CDR3 DNA reads TGTGCCAGCTCTCTCGGGTTGGGAGGGAAACTGTTTTTT. Its protein product is CASSLGLGGKLFF.